The clone carrying this T cell receptor (beta chain) was seen repeatedly, ten times or more. The data derive from a study of T cells in Graves' hyperthyroidism and ophthalmopathy. CDR1 is LGHDT, CDR2 YNNKEL, per germline (reference sequence). This CDR3 has 14 residues. Between the trimmed V and J ends, which lost 0 bases and 3 bases, there was a span of 5 bases. The investigators amplified TCR beta CDR3 regions from RNA transcripts. The TCR CDR3 was amplified in a first-round RT-PCR using the HTBI primer set. Each CDR3 protein gets one entry after TCRdb re-called the multiplex PCR reads with MiXCR. The sample shows approximately 590,000 distinct CDR3 sequences, roughly 14% of them seen only once.

The specimen was blood. The clonotype comes from a woman aged 30 to 39 with Graves' hyperthyroidism. The J gene is TRBJ2-2, the V gene TRBV3-1; the D is unclear. The CDR3 loop is CASSQDRDTGELFF. In DNA, the CDR3 is TGTGCCAGCAGCCAAGATCGGGACACCGGGGAGCTGTTTTTT.